This T cell receptor (beta chain) originates from a study of blood T cell repertoires in COVID-19. In the study overall: Samples of COVID-19 (acute and convalescent) were obtained from the United States, Italy and Spain. The analysed material was cDNA or gDNA that came from T cells, B-cell-depleted T cells, or PBMCs.

The CDR3 extends over 19 amino acids. Under the authors' procedure: Amplification of reference gene primers provided the estimated nucleated cell counts. Using immunoSEQ multiplex PCR, the repertoire was profiled, and TCRdb retains in-frame clones only, with some absent. The V and J calls and clone size are taken from that table; D and trimming were inferred from the DNA. Of some 66,000 clones listed, 65% to 90% are singletons. Material: peripheral blood. The receptor comes from a man between 60 and 75 years old with acute or convalescent COVID-19. The V gene is TRBV21-1, the J gene TRBJ1-6. TRBV21-1 is assigned pseudogene status. Written as DNA, the CDR3 is TGTGCCAGCAGCAAAATTGTGGGGACTCGTCGGGGGACGTTTTCACCCCTCCACTTT. Translating it yields CASSKIVGTRRGTFSPLHF.